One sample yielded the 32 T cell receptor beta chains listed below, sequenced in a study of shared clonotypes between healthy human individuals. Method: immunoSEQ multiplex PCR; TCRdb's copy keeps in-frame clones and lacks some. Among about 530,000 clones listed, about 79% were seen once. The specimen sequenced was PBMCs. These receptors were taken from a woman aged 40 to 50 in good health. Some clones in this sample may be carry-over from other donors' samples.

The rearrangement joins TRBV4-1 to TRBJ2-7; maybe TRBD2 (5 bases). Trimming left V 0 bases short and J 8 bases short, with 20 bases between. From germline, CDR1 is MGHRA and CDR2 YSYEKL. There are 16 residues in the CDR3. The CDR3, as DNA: TGCGCCAGCAGCCAAGAGCCGAGCGGTCTACTTAGGAAGCAGTACTTC. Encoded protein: CASSQEPSGLLRKQYF.

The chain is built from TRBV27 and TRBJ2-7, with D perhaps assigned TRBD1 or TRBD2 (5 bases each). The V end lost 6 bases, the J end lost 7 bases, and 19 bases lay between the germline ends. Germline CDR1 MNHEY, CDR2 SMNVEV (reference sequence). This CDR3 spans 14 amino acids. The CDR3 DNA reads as TGTGCCAGCAGAACCGGGACGGACGGAGTAGAGCAGTACTTC. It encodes CASRTGTDGVEQYF.

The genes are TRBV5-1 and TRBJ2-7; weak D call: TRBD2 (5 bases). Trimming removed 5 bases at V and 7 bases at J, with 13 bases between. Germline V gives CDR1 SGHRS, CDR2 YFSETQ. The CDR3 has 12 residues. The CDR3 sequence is CASRRGLGEQYF. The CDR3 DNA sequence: TGCGCCAGCAGGAGAGGGCTCGGGGAGCAGTACTTC.

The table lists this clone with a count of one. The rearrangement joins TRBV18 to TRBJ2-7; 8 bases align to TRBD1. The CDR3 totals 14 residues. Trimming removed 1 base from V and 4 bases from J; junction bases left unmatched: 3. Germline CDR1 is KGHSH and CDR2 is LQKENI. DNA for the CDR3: TGTGCCAGCTCACCACATCGACAGGGGTACGAGCAGTACTTC. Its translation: CASSPHRQGYEQYF.

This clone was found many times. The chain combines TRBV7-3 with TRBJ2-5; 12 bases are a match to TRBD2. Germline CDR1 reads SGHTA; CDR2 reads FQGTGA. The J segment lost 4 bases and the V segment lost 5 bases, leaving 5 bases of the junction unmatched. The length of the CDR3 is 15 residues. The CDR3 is CASSPRLAGAETQYF. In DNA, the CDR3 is TGTGCCAGCAGCCCCCGACTAGCGGGAGCAGAGACCCAGTACTTC.

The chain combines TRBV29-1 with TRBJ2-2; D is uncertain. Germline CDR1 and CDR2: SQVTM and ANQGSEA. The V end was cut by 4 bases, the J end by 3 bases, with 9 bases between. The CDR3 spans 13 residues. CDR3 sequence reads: CSVGARHTGELFF. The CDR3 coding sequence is TGCAGCGTTGGGGCTAGACACACCGGGGAGCTGTTTTTT.

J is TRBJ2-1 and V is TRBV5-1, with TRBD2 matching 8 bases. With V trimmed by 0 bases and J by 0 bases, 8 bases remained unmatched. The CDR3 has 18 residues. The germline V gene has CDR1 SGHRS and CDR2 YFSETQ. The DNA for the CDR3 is TGCGCCAGCAGCTTGGGGCCTCTAGCGGGCAGCTCCTACAATGAGCAGTTCTTC. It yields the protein CASSLGPLAGSSYNEQFF.

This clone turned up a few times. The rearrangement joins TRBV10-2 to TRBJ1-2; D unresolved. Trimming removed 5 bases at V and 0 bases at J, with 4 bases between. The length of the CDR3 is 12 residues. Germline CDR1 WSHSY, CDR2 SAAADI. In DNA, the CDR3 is TGCGCCAGCAGTCTCTCTAACTATGGCTACACCTTC. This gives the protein CASSLSNYGYTF.

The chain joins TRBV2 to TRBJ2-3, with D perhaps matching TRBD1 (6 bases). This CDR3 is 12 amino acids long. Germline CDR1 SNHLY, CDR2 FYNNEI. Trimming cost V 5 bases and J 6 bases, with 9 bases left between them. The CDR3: CASSRTADTQYF. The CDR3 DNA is TGTGCCAGCAGTCGGACAGCCGATACGCAGTATTTT. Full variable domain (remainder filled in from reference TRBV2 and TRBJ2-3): EPEVTQTPSHQVTQMGQEVILRCVPISNHLYFYWYRQILGQKVEFLVSFYNNEISEKSEIFDDQFSVERPDGSNFTLKIRSTKLEDSAMYFCASSRTADTQYFGPGTRLTVL.

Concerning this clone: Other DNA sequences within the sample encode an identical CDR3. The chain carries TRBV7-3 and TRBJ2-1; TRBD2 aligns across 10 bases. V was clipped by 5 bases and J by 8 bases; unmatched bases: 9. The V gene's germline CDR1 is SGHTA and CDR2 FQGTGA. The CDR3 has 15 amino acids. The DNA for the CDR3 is TGTGCCAGCAGCCCGGGCCTAGCGGGAGCAGATGAGCAGTTCTTC. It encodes CASSPGLAGADEQFF. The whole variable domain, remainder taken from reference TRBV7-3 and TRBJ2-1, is GAGVSQTPSNKVTEKGKYVELRCDPISGHTALYWYRQSLGQGPEFLIYFQGTGAADDSGLPNDRFFAVRPEGSVSTLKIQRTERGDSAVYLCASSPGLAGADEQFFGPGTRLTVL.

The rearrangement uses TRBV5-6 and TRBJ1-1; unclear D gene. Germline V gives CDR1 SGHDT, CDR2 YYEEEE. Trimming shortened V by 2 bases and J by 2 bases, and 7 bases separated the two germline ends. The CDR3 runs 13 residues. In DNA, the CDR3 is TGTGCCAGCAGCTTTTCCCACAACACTGAAGCTTTCTTT. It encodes CASSFSHNTEAFF.

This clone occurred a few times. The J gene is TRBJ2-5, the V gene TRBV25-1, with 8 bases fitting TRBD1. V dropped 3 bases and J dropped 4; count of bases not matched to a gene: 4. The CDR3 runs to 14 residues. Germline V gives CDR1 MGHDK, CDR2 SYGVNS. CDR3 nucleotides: TGTGCCAGCAGTGAGGGACAGGAGGTAGAGACCCAGTACTTC. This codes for CASSEGQEVETQYF.

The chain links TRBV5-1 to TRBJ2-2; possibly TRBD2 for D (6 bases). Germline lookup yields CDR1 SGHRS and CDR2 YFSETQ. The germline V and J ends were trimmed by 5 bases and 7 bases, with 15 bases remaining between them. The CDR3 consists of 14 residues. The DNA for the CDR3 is TGCGCCAGCAGGTCAGGTCGGGAGATCGGGGAGCTGTTTTTT. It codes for CASRSGREIGELFF.

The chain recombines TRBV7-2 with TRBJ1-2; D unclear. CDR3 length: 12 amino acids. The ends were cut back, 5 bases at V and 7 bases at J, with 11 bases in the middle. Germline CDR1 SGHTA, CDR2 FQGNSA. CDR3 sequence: CASSPSSAGYTF. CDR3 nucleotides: TGTGCCAGCAGCCCATCGTCGGCTGGCTACACCTTC.

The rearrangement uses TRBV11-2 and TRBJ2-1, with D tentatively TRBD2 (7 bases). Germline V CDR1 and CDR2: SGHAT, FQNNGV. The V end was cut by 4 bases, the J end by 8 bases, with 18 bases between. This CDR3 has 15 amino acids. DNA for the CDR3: TGTGCCAGCAGCTCCGCGGGGGCTGTCTTGGATGAGCAGTTCTTC. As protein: CASSSAGAVLDEQFF.

The CDR3 sequence is CAISPVHSGRESSYEQYF. The CDR3, as DNA: TGTGCCATCAGCCCCGTCCACTCTGGGCGGGAGTCGTCCTACGAGCAGTACTTC. The V call is TRBV10-3, the J call TRBJ2-7, with 7 bases lining up with TRBD2. This CDR3 region has 18 residues. V shed 6 bases, J shed 1 base, and the junction held 18 bases outside the gene matches. CDR1 and CDR2 (germline): ENHRY, SYGVKD.

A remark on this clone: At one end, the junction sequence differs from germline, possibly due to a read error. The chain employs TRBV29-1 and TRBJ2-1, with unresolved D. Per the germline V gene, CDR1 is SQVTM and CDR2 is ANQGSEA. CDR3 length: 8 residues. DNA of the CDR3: TGCAGCGTTGGGTTAGGTGTCTTC. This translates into CSVGLGVF.

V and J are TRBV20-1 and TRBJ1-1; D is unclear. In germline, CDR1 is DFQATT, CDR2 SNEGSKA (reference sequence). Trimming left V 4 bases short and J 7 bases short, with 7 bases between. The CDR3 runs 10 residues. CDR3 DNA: TGCAGTGCTACAGTGAGTGAAGCTTTCTTT. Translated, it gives CSATVSEAFF.

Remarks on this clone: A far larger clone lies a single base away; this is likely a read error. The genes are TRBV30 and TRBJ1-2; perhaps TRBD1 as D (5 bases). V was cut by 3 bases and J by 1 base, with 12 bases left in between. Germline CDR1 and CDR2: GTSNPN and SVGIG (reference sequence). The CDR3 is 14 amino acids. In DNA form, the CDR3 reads TGTGCCTGGAGACGGTACAGGAGTAACTATGGCTACACCTTC. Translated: CAWRRYRSNYGYTF.

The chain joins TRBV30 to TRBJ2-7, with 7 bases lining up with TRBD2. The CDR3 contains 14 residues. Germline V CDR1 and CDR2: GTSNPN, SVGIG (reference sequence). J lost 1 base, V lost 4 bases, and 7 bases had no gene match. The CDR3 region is CAWTTSVASYEQYF. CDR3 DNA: TGTGCCTGGACCACTAGCGTTGCTTCCTACGAGCAGTACTTC.

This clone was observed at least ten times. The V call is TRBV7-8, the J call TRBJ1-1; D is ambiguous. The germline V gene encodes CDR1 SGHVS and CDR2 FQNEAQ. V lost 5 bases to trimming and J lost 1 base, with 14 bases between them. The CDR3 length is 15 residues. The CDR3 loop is CASSPKRAANTEAFF. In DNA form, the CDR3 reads TGTGCCAGCAGCCCGAAGAGAGCCGCGAACACTGAAGCTTTCTTT.

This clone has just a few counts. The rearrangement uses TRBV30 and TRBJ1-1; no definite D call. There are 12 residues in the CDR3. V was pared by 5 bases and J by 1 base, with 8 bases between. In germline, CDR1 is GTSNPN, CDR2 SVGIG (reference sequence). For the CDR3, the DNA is TGTGCCTGGGGACGTCAGAACACTGAAGCTTTCTTT. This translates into CAWGRQNTEAFF.

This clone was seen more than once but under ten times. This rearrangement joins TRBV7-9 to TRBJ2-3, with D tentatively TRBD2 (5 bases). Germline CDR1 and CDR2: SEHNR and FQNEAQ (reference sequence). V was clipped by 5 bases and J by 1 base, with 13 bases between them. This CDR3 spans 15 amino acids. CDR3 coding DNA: TGTGCCAGCAGCAAACCGGGGTTACGCACAGATACGCAGTATTTT. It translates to CASSKPGLRTDTQYF.

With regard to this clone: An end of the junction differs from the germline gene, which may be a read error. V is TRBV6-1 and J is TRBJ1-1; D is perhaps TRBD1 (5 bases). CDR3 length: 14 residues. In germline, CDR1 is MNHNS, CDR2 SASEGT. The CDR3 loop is CASSQNGVRTISPF. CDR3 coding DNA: TGTGCCAGCAGTCAGAATGGGGTGCGGACAATCTCTCCTTTT.

The CDR3 bases are TGCGCCAGCAGCTTGGTCGGGATGCTAGCGGGAGTCTATGAGCAGTTCTTC. Translation: CASSLVGMLAGVYEQFF. The chain joins TRBV5-1 to TRBJ2-1; 10 bases fit TRBD2. This CDR3 is built from 17 residues. Germline V lookup: CDR1 SGHRS, CDR2 YFSETQ. J lost 8 bases, V lost 0 bases, and 11 bases had no gene match. The full variable domain, with the rest looked up from reference TRBV5-1 and TRBJ2-1, is KAGVTQTPRYLIKTRGQQVTLSCSPISGHRSVSWYQQTPGQGLQFLFEYFSETQRNKGNFPGRFSGRQFSNSRSEMNVSTLELGDSALYLCASSLVGMLAGVYEQFFGPGTRLTVL.

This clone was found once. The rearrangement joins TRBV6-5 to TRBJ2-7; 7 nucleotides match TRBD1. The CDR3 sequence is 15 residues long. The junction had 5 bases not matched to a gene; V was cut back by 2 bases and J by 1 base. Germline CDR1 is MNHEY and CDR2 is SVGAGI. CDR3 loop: CASSYTRDSSYEQYF. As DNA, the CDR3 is TGTGCCAGCAGTTACACCCGGGACAGTTCCTACGAGCAGTACTTC.

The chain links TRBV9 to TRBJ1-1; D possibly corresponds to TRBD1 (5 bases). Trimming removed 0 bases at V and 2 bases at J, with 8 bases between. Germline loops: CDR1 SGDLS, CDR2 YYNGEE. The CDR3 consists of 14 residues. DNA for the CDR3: TGTGCCAGCAGCGTAGTCGACAGTAACACTGAAGCTTTCTTT. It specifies CASSVVDSNTEAFF.

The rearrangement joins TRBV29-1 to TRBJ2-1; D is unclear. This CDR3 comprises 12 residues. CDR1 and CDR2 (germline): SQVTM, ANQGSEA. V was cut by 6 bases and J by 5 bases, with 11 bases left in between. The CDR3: CSVRDPDNEQFF. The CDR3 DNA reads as TGCAGCGTCCGAGACCCGGACAATGAGCAGTTCTTC.

CDR3 residues: CASSEYPTSEDIQYF. The CDR3 DNA sequence: TGTGCCAGCAGTGAATATCCGACTAGCGAGGACATTCAGTACTTC. The chain recombines TRBV6-1 with TRBJ2-4; 8 bases agree with TRBD2. Per germline, CDR1 MNHNS and CDR2 SASEGT. The CDR3 contains 15 residues. J lost 8 bases, V lost 2 bases, and 8 bases had no gene match.

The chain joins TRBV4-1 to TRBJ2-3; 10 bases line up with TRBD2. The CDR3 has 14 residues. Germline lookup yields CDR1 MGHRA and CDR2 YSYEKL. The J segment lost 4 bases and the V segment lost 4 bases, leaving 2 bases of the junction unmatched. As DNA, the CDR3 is TGCGCCAGCAGCCCGGGGACTAGCGCAGATACGCAGTATTTT. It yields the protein CASSPGTSADTQYF.

The CDR3 protein is CAISRLQGTGELFF. The CDR3 DNA reads as TGTGCCATCAGTCGACTACAGGGCACCGGGGAGCTGTTTTTT. This chain connects TRBV10-3 to TRBJ2-2; possibly TRBD1 for D (6 bases). The germline V gene encodes CDR1 ENHRY and CDR2 SYGVKD. CDR3 length: 14 residues. V lost 5 bases, J lost 4 bases, and 11 bases lay in between.

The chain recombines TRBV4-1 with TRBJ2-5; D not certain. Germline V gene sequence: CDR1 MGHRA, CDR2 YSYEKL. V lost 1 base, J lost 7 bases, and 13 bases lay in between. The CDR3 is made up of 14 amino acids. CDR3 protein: CASSQVGAFGTQYF. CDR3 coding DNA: TGCGCCAGCAGCCAAGTTGGAGCGTTTGGGACCCAGTACTTC.